This T cell receptor beta chain came from a study of blood T cells in healthy people across ages. Details on this clonotype: Its specificity is not known.

Germline V gene lookup returns CDR1 MNHEY and CDR2 SVGAGI. Trimming took off 10 bases at V and 3 bases at J, with 16 bases between the two ends. The CDR3 extends over 13 amino acids. Whole-study results and caveats: More naive CD4+ cells and higher diversity marked long-lived donors relative to aged donors.

PCR was performed a second time for about 6 to 12 cycles using a sample-barcoded 5' primer and a J-beta primer mix. TCRdb used MiXCR to reprocess the 5' RACE reads, holding one entry per CDR3 protein. The sample has around 990,000 distinct CDR3 sequences, more than 30% seen once; the top ten hold around 12%. Every sample had a minimum of 7 million PBMCs isolated. The J gene is TRBJ2-7, the V gene TRBV6-5; possible D gene TRBD1, 6 bases. Sequenced sample: blood. This clonotype was sampled from a man between 18 and 29 years old in good health. The CDR3 DNA sequence: TGTGCCACCCGACGTGGGACATTCTACGAGCAGTACTTC. It is translated as CATRRGTFYEQYF.